This T cell receptor beta chain was observed in a study of breast tumors, draining lymph nodes, adjacent tissues. Study observations and caveats: Tumor TCR diversity was below lymph nodes but above nontumor tissue.

Samples came from axillary lymph nodes draining the breast cancer. This clonotype has a count of ten or more. The target antigen is unknown. TCRdb reanalysed the multiplex PCR reads using MiXCR and keeps one entry per CDR3 protein. Of around 170,000 distinct CDR3 sequences in the sample, roughly a third were seen once. What was sequenced was axillary lymph node tissue. This receptor was identified in a female donor with breast cancer. Some clones in this sample may be carry-over from other donors' samples.

The CDR3 here is CASSRGHSQETQYF. The CDR3 DNA follows: TGCGCCAGCAGCCGCGGACACTCCCAAGAGACCCAGTACTTC. The V and J genes are TRBV4-1 and TRBJ2-5; perhaps TRBD1 as D (5 bases). V was clipped by 4 bases and J by 1 base, with 10 bases between them. This CDR3 has 14 residues. CDR1 MGHRA and CDR2 YSYEKL come from the germline V gene.